These T cell receptor beta chains were read from a single sample in a study of blood T cell repertoires in COVID-19. Only in-frame clones appear in the TCRdb table, and some are missing; sequencing was by immunoSEQ multiplex PCR. Seen here are 200,000 to 300,000 clones, 85% to 90% observed once, and the top ten hold around 0.8%. The specimen was PBMCs or T cells enriched from blood (not recorded which). These receptors were collected from a man in his forties or fifties who had been exposed to COVID-19. Both conserved end residues are part of each CDR3. A D gene is named only where the DNA matches it firmly.

v_call: TRBV15; j_call: TRBJ2-5; d_call: .; cdr3_aa: CATSRGAGARGETQYF; cdr3_nt: TGTGCCACCAGCAGAGGGGCAGGGGCGAGGGGCGAGACCCAGTACTTC
v_call: TRBV6-1; j_call: TRBJ1-4; d_call: .; cdr3_aa: CASSDTGNNENLFF; cdr3_nt: TGTGCCAGCAGTGACACAGGGAATAATGAAAACCTGTTTTTT
v_call: TRBV18; j_call: TRBJ2-3; d_call: .; cdr3_aa: CASSPVGGFTDTQYF; cdr3_nt: TGTGCCAGCTCACCGGTAGGAGGGTTCACAGATACGCAGTATTTT
v_call: TRBV19; j_call: TRBJ2-2; d_call: .; cdr3_aa: CASTPTQGGAGELFF; cdr3_nt: TGTGCCAGTACCCCCACCCAGGGAGGCGCCGGGGAGCTGTTTTTT
v_call: TRBV9; j_call: TRBJ2-3; d_call: .; cdr3_aa: CASSVGASPSTDTQYF; cdr3_nt: TGTGCCAGCAGCGTAGGAGCCTCCCCGAGCACAGATACGCAGTATTTT
v_call: TRBV2; j_call: TRBJ1-1; d_call: TRBD1; cdr3_aa: CAMRSGGTEAFF; cdr3_nt: TGTGCCATGCGTTCAGGGGGCACTGAAGCTTTCTTT
v_call: TRBV3-1/TRBV3-2; j_call: TRBJ1-2; d_call: .; cdr3_aa: CASSHEIHNGYTF; cdr3_nt: TGTGCCAGCAGCCACGAAATACATAATGGCTACACCTTC
v_call: TRBV9; j_call: TRBJ1-1; d_call: TRBD1; cdr3_aa: CASSVLTGGIGAAFF; cdr3_nt: TGTGCCAGCAGCGTCCTGACAGGGGGTATTGGGGCGGCTTTCTTT
v_call: TRBV24-1; j_call: TRBJ2-5; d_call: TRBD2; cdr3_aa: CATEGSGRETQYF; cdr3_nt: TGTGCCACCGAGGGTAGCGGGAGAGAGACCCAGTACTTC
v_call: TRBV28; j_call: TRBJ1-1; d_call: .; cdr3_aa: CASSLMTVGAFF; cdr3_nt: TGTGCCAGCAGTTTAATGACAGTCGGAGCTTTCTTT
v_call: TRBV5-1; j_call: TRBJ1-1; d_call: TRBD1; cdr3_aa: CASSLTGGVWTEAFF; cdr3_nt: TGCGCCAGCAGCTTGACAGGGGGCGTATGGACTGAAGCTTTCTTT
v_call: TRBV7-8; j_call: TRBJ1-1; d_call: TRBD1; cdr3_aa: CASSSQGEAEAFF; cdr3_nt: TGTGCCAGCAGCTCACAGGGGGAGGCTGAAGCTTTCTTT